A single sample is the source of the 13 T cell receptor beta chains below, sequenced in a study of regulatory T cells in long-lasting Graves disease. Library construction for TCR beta used iRepertoire HTBI primers and Arm-PCR of CDR3 regions. A single record per CDR3 protein comes from TCRdb applying MiXCR to the multiplex PCR reads. The repertoire holds around 460,000 distinct CDR3 sequences, with under 25% as singletons. Time point noted: persistent/refractory GD, antithyroid drugs over 5 years with positive TRAb. PBMC-derived RNA was used for the TCR library. The sequenced sample was peripheral blood mononuclear cells (PBMCs), obtained when the disease was refractory, from a patient treated with antithyroid drugs. These receptors were collected from a female donor with Graves disease.

In regard to this clonotype: One junction end disagrees with the germline gene, perhaps due to a read error. The chain combines TRBV6-5 with TRBJ1-1; D ambiguous. The germline CDR1 and CDR2 sequences are MNHEY and SVGAGI. The length of the CDR3 is 15 residues. The CDR3 nucleotides read TGTACCAGCAGTTACTCGAACGCCCCGGACACTGAAGCTTTCTTT. This translates into CTSSYSNAPDTEAFF.

Many counts were recorded for this clonotype. As DNA, the CDR3 is TGTGCCAGCAGCTTAGCGGGGGGGGGCGAGCAGTACTTC. Protein: CASSLAGGGEQYF. The chain is built from TRBV7-9 and TRBJ2-7; 7 bases match TRBD2. V lost 0 bases to trimming and J lost 6 bases; unmatched junction nucleotides: 2. The CDR3 is 13 residues long. Germline-derived CDR1 and CDR2 are SEHNR and FQNEAQ (reference sequence).

There are a few counts of this clonotype. V and J are TRBV20-1 and TRBJ2-7; perhaps D is TRBD1 or TRBD2 (5 bases each). This CDR3 is built from 15 residues. Germline CDR1 and CDR2: DFQATT and SNEGSKA (reference sequence). The ends were cut back, 3 bases at V and 2 bases at J, with 17 bases in the middle. This CDR3 reads CSASGEGDRPYEQYF. Written as DNA, the CDR3 is TGCAGTGCTAGTGGGGAAGGGGACCGACCCTACGAGCAGTACTTC.

J is TRBJ1-5 and V is TRBV12-3 or TRBV12-4; D unclear. V was trimmed by 10 bases and J by 4 bases, leaving 14 bases between them. The CDR3 totals 13 residues. CDR3 sequence reads: CATRTGWNQPQHF. The CDR3 DNA sequence: TGTGCCACCCGGACGGGCTGGAATCAGCCCCAGCATTTT.

This clonotype has just a few counts. In DNA form, the CDR3 reads TGCAGTGCTCCTAGCGGGGGGGCCCCGAGCCAGGCCTACGAGCAGTACTTC. Encoded protein: CSAPSGGAPSQAYEQYF. V gene TRBV20-1 combines with J gene TRBJ2-7, with 12 bases aligning to TRBD2. The trim removed 5 bases at V and 2 bases at J, leaving 13 bases unmatched. Germline CDR1 is DFQATT and CDR2 is SNEGSKA (reference sequence). The CDR3 has 17 residues.

This clonotype has a handful of counts. The genes are TRBV19 and TRBJ2-4, with D uncertain. Trimming took 2 bases from V and 2 from J, leaving 7 bases between them. CDR1 LNHDA and CDR2 SQIVND come from the germline V gene (reference sequence). The CDR3 is 14 amino acids. The CDR3 nucleotides are TGTGCCAGTAGTATACACGGCACCAAAAACATTCAGTACTTC. This encodes CASSIHGTKNIQYF.

This clonotype was seen a few times. In nucleotides, the CDR3 is TGTGCCAGTAGTGTCCTAGGGGGGACTGGAAATGAAAAACTGTTTTTT. Its protein product is CASSVLGGTGNEKLFF. This chain links TRBV19 with TRBJ1-4; the D gene is possibly TRBD1 (6 bases). Germline V CDR1 and CDR2: LNHDA, SQIVND (reference sequence). V was cut by 5 bases and J by 5 bases, with 18 bases left in between. The CDR3 consists of 16 residues.

The rearrangement joins TRBV19 to TRBJ1-2, with a tentative D call TRBD1 (5 bases). This CDR3 is built from 15 residues. Germline V gene data show CDR1 as LNHDA and CDR2 as SQIVND (reference sequence). V was shortened by 4 bases and J by 4 bases, with 16 bases between the two germline ends. Here the CDR3 DNA reads TGTGCCAGTAGTACCCTCGGAGCAGGGCCCTATGGCTACACCTTC. Translation: CASSTLGAGPYGYTF.

The chain uses TRBV19 and TRBJ1-1; TRBD1 is a possible D gene (6 bases). CDR1 and CDR2 (germline): LNHDA, SQIVND (reference sequence). V was shortened by 5 bases and J by 1 base, with 11 bases between the two germline ends. CDR3 length: 14 amino acids. DNA for the CDR3: TGTGCCAGTAGTCCGGACAGCTGGAACACTGAAGCTTTCTTT. Protein product: CASSPDSWNTEAFF.

This clonotype was detected many times. This chain joins TRBV6-1 and TRBJ1-1; a weak D match, TRBD1 (6 bases). Trimming pared 10 bases from V and 13 bases from J, leaving 22 bases between. Germline V lookup: CDR1 MNHNS, CDR2 SASEGT. The CDR3 is 12 amino acids. CDR3 sequence reads: CATSGGGMLVFF. The CDR3 bases are TGTGCCACCTCGGGAGGGGGGATGCTTGTTTTCTTT.

Remarks on this clonotype: A read error may account for a junction end that differs from germline. The chain uses TRBV12-3 or TRBV12-4 and TRBJ2-3; 8 bases line up with TRBD2. The CDR3 covers 16 residues. For the CDR3, the DNA is TGTGCCAGCAGCTTAGCTATAGCGGGGAGCACAGATACGCAGTATTTT. Translation: CASSLAIAGSTDTQYF.

This rearrangement joins TRBV11-3 to TRBJ2-7, with TRBD2 matching over 7 bases. The CDR3 extends over 15 amino acids. Losses at the gene ends were 4 bases for V and 5 bases for J; bases not matched to a gene: 11. Germline lookup yields CDR1 SGHNT and CDR2 YENEEA. The chain's CDR3 is CASSSKSGIPDEQYF. CDR3 sequence (DNA): TGTGCCAGCAGCTCTAAGAGCGGGATTCCAGACGAGCAGTACTTC.

This sequence joins TRBV4-1 and TRBJ1-2; D unclear. The V and J ends lost 5 bases and 8 bases respectively, with 21 bases between them. The length of the CDR3 is 15 residues. CDR1 and CDR2 (germline): MGHRA, YSYEKL. CDR3 amino acids: CASSVRPNLFRGYTF. CDR3 DNA sequence: TGCGCCAGCAGCGTACGACCTAACCTATTTCGGGGCTACACCTTC.